This TCR beta chain was captured in a study of neurological immune-mediated disorders. This clonotype was seen repeatedly, ten times or more. Indicated time point: longitudinal time-point 2. The germline gives CDR1 SGHRS, CDR2 YFSETQ. CDR3 length equals 15 residues. Trimming took 2 bases from V and 5 from J; bases not matched to a gene: 4. The method for making cDNA was 5'RACE, and it used 10-nucleotide random UMIs. TCRdb redid the calling of the 5' RACE reads with MiXCR, one entry per CDR3 protein. The profile shows approximately 30,000 distinct CDR3 sequences, about 13% of them singletons. The genes are TRBV5-1 and TRBJ2-1, with 10 bases identical to TRBD2. Material for sequencing was PBMCs. This receptor was obtained from a woman in her thirties or forties in good health. CDR3 protein: CASSFGLAVNNEQFF. CDR3 DNA: TGCGCCAGCAGCTTTGGACTAGCGGTAAACAATGAGCAGTTCTTC.